This TCR beta chain is drawn from a study of blood T cell repertoires in COVID-19. The assay was immunoSEQ multiplex PCR, and TCRdb's table has in-frame clones only and misses some. The data show approximately 300,000 clones, just over 85% seen once. CDR1 is SQVTM and CDR2 is ANQGSEA in the germline V gene. CDR3 size: 13 residues. The ends were cut back, 1 base at V and 4 bases at J, with 10 bases in the middle. This receptor was identified in a woman between 18 and 29 years old who had recovered from COVID-19. This chain joins TRBV29-1 and TRBJ1-2; D unresolved. The sample comprised PBMCs or T cells enriched from blood (not recorded which). CDR3 protein: CSVEGTTSYGYTF. CDR3 in DNA: TGCAGCGTTGAAGGGACTACAAGCTATGGCTACACCTTC.